These 5 T cell receptor beta chains were sequenced from one sample in a study of T cells expressing NK-cell markers. TCRdb reprocessed the 5' RACE reads, keeping one entry per CDR3 protein, no DNA. Listed are a few hundred thousand distinct CDR3 sequences; around 0.42% falls within the top ten. The sample was blood T cells: a sorted CD56 or NKG2C T cell subset, CD4+ or CD8+ T cells, or bulk PBMC T cells (not recorded which). Receptors were obtained from a man between 18 and 29 years old in good health.

This sequence joins TRBV24-1 and TRBJ2-1; TCRdb selects TRBD1, and the lack of DNA leaves this call unchecked. The CDR3 is 15 amino acids. Germline-derived CDR1 and CDR2 are KGHDR and SFDVKD. The chain's CDR3 is CATSDRTGSLSPQFF.

The chain uses TRBV27 and TRBJ2-3; TCRdb outputs TRBD1, but without DNA this stays unchecked. Looked up from germline, CDR1 is MNHEY and CDR2 is SMNVEV (reference sequence). The CDR3 is 15 residues long. The CDR3 here is CASSRGKTVGDTQYF.

This chain uses TRBV27 with TRBJ2-3; TCRdb calls TRBD2, which cannot be checked without DNA. CDR1 is MNHEY, CDR2 SMNVEV, per germline (reference sequence). CDR3 length: 15 residues. The CDR3 spells CASRGGSYYTDTQYF.

The chain combines TRBV20-1 with TRBJ2-1; TCRdb lists TRBD2, though no DNA is available to test this call. Germline V gene lookup returns CDR1 DFQATT and CDR2 SNEGSKA (reference sequence). CDR3 size: 14 residues. CDR3: CSATPPGLAGYKFF.

The chain uses TRBV6-2 or TRBV6-3 and TRBJ2-5. Germline loops: CDR1 MNHEY, CDR2 SVGEGT. This CDR3 contains 14 residues. CDR3 residues: CASRIPEVRETQYF.